This T cell receptor beta chain comes out of a study of blood T cell repertoires in COVID-19. Turning to the study itself: There were acute and convalescent COVID-19 samples, and they came from the United States, Italy and Spain. PBMCs, B-cell-depleted T cells, or T cells provided the cDNA or gDNA that made up the material.

This CDR3 spans 15 amino acids. After removal of 0 bases from V and 0 bases from J, the junction contained 1 base not matched to a gene. Germline V gives CDR1 SEHNR, CDR2 FQNEAQ (reference sequence). How the authors handled the data: It was from reference gene primer amplification that nucleated cell counts were estimated. TCRdb keeps only in-frame clones here, not all; method: immunoSEQ multiplex PCR. V and J calls and clone size are copied from that table; D and trimming were computed from the DNA. Among about 100,000 clones listed, more than 70% were seen once. The sequenced sample was peripheral blood. This clonotype was obtained from a woman in her sixties or seventies in a cohort sampled during active or convalescent COVID-19. The J gene is TRBJ1-1, the V gene TRBV7-9; 7 bases map to TRBD1. The CDR3 is CASSLAGQLNTEAFF. The CDR3, as DNA: TGTGCCAGCAGCTTAGCGGGACAGTTGAACACTGAAGCTTTCTTT.